A selection of T cell receptor beta chains follows, all from one sample in a study of molecular identifiers for immune sequencing clone quantification. TCRdb itself ran the PCR reads through MiXCR, one entry per CDR3 protein. The table includes some 70,000 distinct CDR3 sequences, around a sixth detected once. The sequencing sample was made of naive CD8+ T cells from blood, with Jurkat cell RNA spiked in. These receptor sequences come from a human donor in good health. Some libraries in this study had Jurkat cell RNA spiked in. The CDR3 runs from the conserved cysteine through the conserved F or W. A D gene is named only where the DNA matches it firmly. Where a row states a size, it is once, few, many or the class of an expanded clone; other rows omit it.

TRBD1 | 15 | TRBJ1-2 | many | TRBV24-1 | CATSDRTGGNYGYTF | TGTGCCACCAGTGATAGGACAGGGGGTAACTATGGCTACACCTTC
. | 16 | TRBJ2-7 | many | TRBV18 | CASSPTFGVETYEQYF | TGTGCCAGCTCACCAACATTCGGAGTCGAAACCTACGAGCAGTACTTC
. | 11 | TRBJ1-1 | many | TRBV6-6 | CAALGATEAFF | TGTGCCGCCCTTGGGGCTACCGAAGCTTTCTTT
. | 13 | TRBJ2-2 | . | TRBV24-1 | CATSDIYAGELFF | TGTGCCACCAGTGACATCTATGCCGGGGAGCTGTTTTTT
. | 14 | TRBJ1-6 | many | TRBV27 | CASSLWGPDSPLHF | TGTGCCAGCAGTTTATGGGGTCCGGATTCACCCCTCCACTTT
. | 13 | TRBJ2-7 | many | TRBV4-1 | CASSPPGPYEQYF | TGCGCCAGCAGCCCCCCGGGTCCCTACGAGCAGTACTTC
TRBD1 | 16 | TRBJ1-5 | . | TRBV27 | CASSPVPTGGLQPQHF | TGTGCCAGCAGCCCGGTCCCGACAGGGGGGCTTCAGCCCCAGCATTTT
. | 17 | TRBJ1-3 | . | TRBV12-3/TRBV12-4 | CASSSLGRLSSGNTIYF | TGTGCCAGCAGTTCCCTCGGAAGACTCAGCTCTGGAAACACCATATATTTT
. | 13 | TRBJ1-1 | . | TRBV25-1 | CASSDIGNTEAFF | TGTGCCAGCAGTGATATAGGGAACACTGAAGCTTTCTTT
. | 14 | TRBJ2-5 | . | TRBV5-3 | CARSPALKRETQYF | TGTGCCAGAAGCCCGGCCCTGAAGCGCGAGACCCAGTACTTC
. | 16 | TRBJ2-1 | many | TRBV4-1 | CASSQTSRDPPTEQFF | TGCGCCAGCAGCCAAACGAGCAGGGACCCCCCCACGGAGCAGTTCTTC
. | 14 | TRBJ2-7 | few | TRBV27 | CASSLDASPYEQYF | TGTGCCAGCAGTTTAGACGCATCCCCCTACGAGCAGTACTTC
TRBD1 | 14 | TRBJ1-2 | . | TRBV27 | CASNLTGLIYGYTF | TGTGCCAGCAACCTGACAGGGCTAATCTATGGCTACACCTTC
. | 13 | TRBJ2-7 | once | TRBV27 | CASSLGQPYEQHF | TGTGCCAGCAGTTTAGGACAGCCCTACGAGCAGCACTTC
. | 13 | TRBJ1-1 | many | TRBV7-6 | CASGEGTNTEAFF | TGTGCCAGCGGAGAGGGGACGAACACTGAAGCTTTCTTT
. | 13 | TRBJ2-7 | many | TRBV20-1 | CSARGTLSYEQYF | TGCAGTGCTAGGGGGACATTGTCCTACGAGCAGTACTTC
. | 15 | TRBJ2-1 | many | TRBV20-1 | CSARVRGYSYNEQFF | TGCAGTGCTAGAGTCCGCGGATACTCCTACAATGAGCAGTTCTTC
TRBD2 | 15 | TRBJ2-1 | few | TRBV18 | CASSPRREAEDEQFF | TGTGCCAGCTCACCCCGGCGGGAGGCGGAGGATGAGCAGTTCTTC
TRBD2 | 16 | TRBJ2-1 | many | TRBV29-1 | CSVEDMMGLAGGRQFF | TGCAGCGTTGAAGATATGATGGGACTAGCGGGAGGTAGACAGTTCTTC
. | 15 | TRBJ2-5 | many | TRBV7-9 | CASSLPRGIEATQYF | TGTGCCAGCAGCTTACCCCGGGGAATAGAAGCGACCCAGTACTTC
TRBD2 | 20 | TRBJ2-4 | . | TRBV6-5 | CASSSHGSSGRAGAKTIQYF | TGTGCCAGCAGTTCCCATGGGTCTAGCGGGAGGGCCGGGGCCAAAACCATTCAGTACTTC
TRBD2 | 18 | TRBJ2-3 | many | TRBV4-1 | CASSQGLAGGGSMDTQYF | TGCGCCAGCAGCCAAGGACTAGCGGGAGGGGGGAGTATGGATACGCAGTATTTT
. | 13 | TRBJ1-1 | . | TRBV12-3/TRBV12-4 | CASSLIKNTEAFF | TGTGCCAGCAGTTTAATTAAAAACACTGAAGCTTTCTTT
TRBD2 | 20 | TRBJ2-4 | many | TRBV7-9 | CASSSTPAGLAPTRENIQYF | TGTGCCAGCAGCTCTACTCCAGCCGGACTAGCGCCAACGCGGGAAAACATTCAGTACTTC
. | 15 | TRBJ1-1 | many | TRBV6-1 | CASSENLDLGPEAFF | TGTGCCAGCAGTGAAAATTTAGATTTAGGACCTGAAGCTTTCTTT
TRBD1 | 15 | TRBJ2-1 | . | TRBV30 | CAWTLDRGRYDEQFF | TGTGCCTGGACCCTGGACAGGGGGCGTTATGATGAGCAGTTCTTC
TRBD1 | 14 | TRBJ1-1 | many | TRBV11-2 | CASSFTGGRTEAFF | TGTGCCAGCAGCTTCACAGGGGGCCGCACTGAAGCTTTCTTT
. | 13 | TRBJ2-7 | many | TRBV29-1 | CSVETQESYEQYF | TGCAGCGTTGAGACCCAGGAATCCTACGAGCAGTACTTC
. | 14 | TRBJ2-5 | many | TRBV7-6 | CASTPSRFQETQYF | TGTGCCAGCACCCCCTCCAGGTTCCAAGAGACCCAGTACTTC
TRBD1 | 15 | TRBJ1-1 | few | TRBV24-1 | CATSDSGTANTEAFF | TGTGCCACCAGTGATTCCGGGACAGCTAACACTGAAGCTTTCTTT
. | 10 | TRBJ1-2 | few | TRBV21-1 | CASSKRGLSF | TGTGCCAGCAGTAAAAGGGGGCTATCCTTC
. | 13 | TRBJ2-7 | . | TRBV27 | CASSLSVGCVQYF | TGTGCCAGCAGTTTAAGTGTCGGCTGCGTGCAGTACTTC
. | 16 | TRBJ2-2 | many | TRBV29-1 | CSVDGIEGEVTGELFF | TGCAGCGTTGATGGTATAGAGGGGGAGGTGACCGGGGAGCTGTTTTTT
. | 14 | TRBJ1-4 | many | TRBV7-9 | CASSWTETHEKLFF | TGTGCCAGCAGCTGGACTGAAACCCATGAAAAACTGTTTTTT
TRBD1 | 16 | TRBJ2-3 | many | TRBV28 | CASSAQGEKLTDTQYF | TGTGCCAGCAGTGCACAGGGGGAGAAACTCACAGATACGCAGTATTTT
. | 14 | TRBJ2-2 | . | TRBV29-1 | CSVEDRVGVGELFF | TGCAGCGTTGAAGATCGAGTGGGGGTTGGGGAGCTGTTTTTT